Listed below are T cell receptor beta chains from one sample, sequenced in a study of Ad26.COV2.S vaccination and SARS-CoV-2 variants. Data came from immunoSEQ multiplex PCR; TCRdb stores just in-frame clones and leaves some out. The sample yields approximately 350,000 clones, around 82% seen once. Sequencing used peripheral blood, obtained in a trial of Ad26.COV2.S vaccine versus placebo. All receptors derive from a person aged 18-60 years who received the Ad26.COV2.S COVID-19 vaccine or a placebo. The CDR3 runs from the conserved cysteine through the conserved F or W. The order of the fields is CDR3 DNA, CDR3 protein, clone size, V gene, J gene, D gene. A D gene is named only where the DNA matches it firmly. Only part of the rows carry a size: once, few, many, or a class if the clone is expanded.

CDR3nt: TGTGCCAGCAGCTTTGTTCGAACCTCTCAGACCCAGTACTTC; CDR3aa: CASSFVRTSQTQYF; abundance: .; v_gene: TRBV7-2; j_gene: TRBJ2-5; d_gene: .
CDR3nt: TGCGCCAGCAGCCAATGGGACGGCTCGGGGTACGAGCAGTACTTC; CDR3aa: CASSQWDGSGYEQYF; abundance: few; v_gene: TRBV4-3; j_gene: TRBJ2-7; d_gene: .
CDR3nt: TGTGCCAGCACCTCCTACAATGAGCAGTTCTTC; CDR3aa: CASTSYNEQFF; abundance: .; v_gene: TRBV12-3/TRBV12-4; j_gene: TRBJ2-1; d_gene: .
CDR3nt: TGTGCCAGCAAACCCGTAGTCAATAGCAATCAGCCCCAGCATTTT; CDR3aa: CASKPVVNSNQPQHF; abundance: .; v_gene: TRBV6-5; j_gene: TRBJ1-5; d_gene: .
CDR3nt: TGTGCCATCAGCGAACAAGCTACAGGGTATACAGATACGCAGTATTTT; CDR3aa: CAISEQATGYTDTQYF; abundance: .; v_gene: TRBV10-3; j_gene: TRBJ2-3; d_gene: .
CDR3nt: TGTGCCAGCAGTGGGGGGGGAGGGCTCACTGAAGCTTTCTTT; CDR3aa: CASSGGGGLTEAFF; abundance: .; v_gene: TRBV2; j_gene: TRBJ1-1; d_gene: .
CDR3nt: TGTGCCATCGCGGATACCTCTGGAAACACCATATATTTT; CDR3aa: CAIADTSGNTIYF; abundance: .; v_gene: TRBV10-3; j_gene: TRBJ1-3; d_gene: .
CDR3nt: TGTGCCAGCAGCCCCCGGTGGGAAACCCAACTCACAGATACGCAGTATTTT; CDR3aa: CASSPRWETQLTDTQYF; abundance: .; v_gene: TRBV11-3; j_gene: TRBJ2-3; d_gene: .
CDR3nt: TGTGCCAGCAGCTTAGGGGGCAGGGGTGCAAATCAGCCCCAGCATTTT; CDR3aa: CASSLGGRGANQPQHF; abundance: .; v_gene: TRBV7-6; j_gene: TRBJ1-5; d_gene: .
CDR3nt: TGTGCCAGCAGCTTAGGAGGGGGGAAAGGCTACACCTTC; CDR3aa: CASSLGGGKGYTF; abundance: .; v_gene: TRBV7-9; j_gene: TRBJ1-2; d_gene: .
CDR3nt: TGTGCCAGCAGCTCCCCAAGCTACGAGCAGTACTTC; CDR3aa: CASSSPSYEQYF; abundance: .; v_gene: TRBV7-9; j_gene: TRBJ2-7; d_gene: .
CDR3nt: TGCGCCAGCAGCCAAGTAGTGACGCTCTACAATGAGCAGTTCTTC; CDR3aa: CASSQVVTLYNEQFF; abundance: .; v_gene: TRBV4-1; j_gene: TRBJ2-1; d_gene: .
CDR3nt: TGTGCCAGCAGCTTAGTTACCCCGTGGGAGACCCAGTACTTC; CDR3aa: CASSLVTPWETQYF; abundance: .; v_gene: TRBV7-9; j_gene: TRBJ2-5; d_gene: .
CDR3nt: TGTGCCAGCAGCCAAGATTACCCCAACAGGGGCCACACCATATATTTT; CDR3aa: CASSQDYPNRGHTIYF; abundance: .; v_gene: TRBV4-2; j_gene: TRBJ1-3; d_gene: TRBD1
CDR3nt: TGTGCCAGCAGCTCGACGGGGTTGGCTGAAAAACTGTTTTTT; CDR3aa: CASSSTGLAEKLFF; abundance: .; v_gene: TRBV11-1; j_gene: TRBJ1-4; d_gene: .
CDR3nt: TGTGCCATCAGTGAGAGGGGATTGGGGACCCAGTACTTC; CDR3aa: CAISERGLGTQYF; abundance: .; v_gene: TRBV10-3; j_gene: TRBJ2-5; d_gene: .
CDR3nt: TGCGCCAGCAGCCAAGCGTTAGCGGGAGGGTACAATGAGCAGTTCTTC; CDR3aa: CASSQALAGGYNEQFF; abundance: once; v_gene: TRBV4-1; j_gene: TRBJ2-1; d_gene: TRBD2
CDR3nt: TGCGCCAGCAGCTGGGGGCTAGCGGACGACAATGAGCAGTTCTTC; CDR3aa: CASSWGLADDNEQFF; abundance: .; v_gene: TRBV5-1; j_gene: TRBJ2-1; d_gene: .
CDR3nt: TGTGCCAGCAGTACGGGACAGGGCGGCAGCCAGCCCCAGCATTTT; CDR3aa: CASSTGQGGSQPQHF; abundance: once; v_gene: TRBV6-2/TRBV6-3; j_gene: TRBJ1-5; d_gene: TRBD1
CDR3nt: TGTGCCAGCAGCGTAGCCGGGAGGGCCGCCGGGGAGCTGTTTTTT; CDR3aa: CASSVAGRAAGELFF; abundance: .; v_gene: TRBV9; j_gene: TRBJ2-2; d_gene: TRBD2
CDR3nt: TGTGCCAGCAGCTTGGCCAGGAGAGAGACCCAGTACTTC; CDR3aa: CASSLARRETQYF; abundance: .; v_gene: TRBV5-4; j_gene: TRBJ2-5; d_gene: .
CDR3nt: TGTGCCAGCAGCTCGGGACAAAGTAATTCACCCCTCCACTTT; CDR3aa: CASSSGQSNSPLHF; abundance: .; v_gene: TRBV7-3; j_gene: TRBJ1-6; d_gene: .
CDR3nt: TGTGCCAGCAGCTTAGGAGCAGGCGGGGAGCTGTTTTTT; CDR3aa: CASSLGAGGELFF; abundance: .; v_gene: TRBV7-9; j_gene: TRBJ2-2; d_gene: .
CDR3nt: TGCGCCAGCAGCCACTTATCGGGGATCTATTCCGATTCACCCCTCCACTTT; CDR3aa: CASSHLSGIYSDSPLHF; abundance: few; v_gene: TRBV4-1; j_gene: TRBJ1-6; d_gene: .
CDR3nt: TGTGCCAGCAGCTCCCCGGGACAGCCGAACTCTGGGGCCCAGTACTTC; CDR3aa: CASSSPGQPNSGAQYF; abundance: .; v_gene: TRBV11-3; j_gene: TRBJ2-5; d_gene: TRBD1
CDR3nt: TGTGCCAGCAGCTTATCAGGGGCGAACACTGAAGCTTTCTTT; CDR3aa: CASSLSGANTEAFF; abundance: once; v_gene: TRBV7-3; j_gene: TRBJ1-1; d_gene: .
CDR3nt: TGTGCCAGCAGCACTTACCGGAAGGCTGGAAACACCATATATTTT; CDR3aa: CASSTYRKAGNTIYF; abundance: .; v_gene: TRBV11-2; j_gene: TRBJ1-3; d_gene: .
CDR3nt: TGTGCCAGCAGTGAATCTAGCGGGGGTGGTGCTACCCAGTACTTC; CDR3aa: CASSESSGGGATQYF; abundance: .; v_gene: TRBV2; j_gene: TRBJ2-5; d_gene: TRBD2
CDR3nt: TGTGCCAGCAGCTTCAGTTCAGGGTCGAACTATGGCTACACCTTC; CDR3aa: CASSFSSGSNYGYTF; abundance: .; v_gene: TRBV7-3; j_gene: TRBJ1-2; d_gene: .
CDR3nt: TGTGCCAGCAGTTGGGGCGCGGGGTCCTACGAGCAGTACTTC; CDR3aa: CASSWGAGSYEQYF; abundance: .; v_gene: TRBV27; j_gene: TRBJ2-7; d_gene: .
CDR3nt: TGCGCCAGCAGCTCCGGGGGCCCAGGGGAGACCCAGTACTTC; CDR3aa: CASSSGGPGETQYF; abundance: .; v_gene: TRBV5-1; j_gene: TRBJ2-5; d_gene: .
CDR3nt: TGTGCCTGGAAAAGGGGACAGACAACACTGTTTTTT; CDR3aa: CAWKRGQTTLFF; abundance: .; v_gene: TRBV30; j_gene: TRBJ1-4; d_gene: TRBD1
CDR3nt: TGTGCCAGCAGCTTGGACCAGGGATGGCAGTACTTC; CDR3aa: CASSLDQGWQYF; abundance: .; v_gene: TRBV5-4; j_gene: TRBJ2-7; d_gene: .
CDR3nt: TGTGCCAGCAGTATCGGACGCCTGCGGGACGAGCAGTACTTC; CDR3aa: CASSIGRLRDEQYF; abundance: few; v_gene: TRBV2; j_gene: TRBJ2-7; d_gene: .
CDR3nt: TGTGCCAGCAGCCAAGGACCCGACCGATACACTGAAGCTTTCTTT; CDR3aa: CASSQGPDRYTEAFF; abundance: .; v_gene: TRBV3-1/TRBV3-2; j_gene: TRBJ1-1; d_gene: .
CDR3nt: TGTGCCAGCTCACCAGATGGCCTACGAGAGGAGCAGTTCTTC; CDR3aa: CASSPDGLREEQFF; abundance: .; v_gene: TRBV18; j_gene: TRBJ2-1; d_gene: .
CDR3nt: TGTGCCAGCAGCTTGGTGGCGGGGCAGGGCGGGGAGCTGTTTTTT; CDR3aa: CASSLVAGQGGELFF; abundance: .; v_gene: TRBV5-4; j_gene: TRBJ2-2; d_gene: .
CDR3nt: TGTGCGGGAGGGGCGTATGAGCAGTTCTTC; CDR3aa: CAGGAYEQFF; abundance: .; v_gene: TRBV11-2; j_gene: TRBJ2-1; d_gene: TRBD2
CDR3nt: TGTGCCAGCAGCTTGGGACTAGCGGGGGGGCGTCAAGAGACCCAGTACTTC; CDR3aa: CASSLGLAGGRQETQYF; abundance: .; v_gene: TRBV5-8; j_gene: TRBJ2-5; d_gene: TRBD2
CDR3nt: TGTGCCAGCAGAGCCCGGCTACGCTTCGACAATGAGCAGTTCTTC; CDR3aa: CASRARLRFDNEQFF; abundance: .; v_gene: TRBV27; j_gene: TRBJ2-1; d_gene: .
CDR3nt: TGTGCCAGCAGTTACTACCCGAACACTGAAGCTTTCTTT; CDR3aa: CASSYYPNTEAFF; abundance: .; v_gene: TRBV6-2/TRBV6-3; j_gene: TRBJ1-1; d_gene: .
CDR3nt: TGTGCCAGCAGACTAGCGGGGGACTGGGAGACCCAGTACTTC; CDR3aa: CASRLAGDWETQYF; abundance: .; v_gene: TRBV6-5; j_gene: TRBJ2-5; d_gene: TRBD2
CDR3nt: TGTGCCAGCAGCCAAGCGGGAGTGGTAGGAGAGACCCAGTACTTC; CDR3aa: CASSQAGVVGETQYF; abundance: .; v_gene: TRBV3-1/TRBV3-2; j_gene: TRBJ2-5; d_gene: .
CDR3nt: TGTGCCAGCTCACCCCAGGAGGCTAGCAATCAGCCCCAGCATTTT; CDR3aa: CASSPQEASNQPQHF; abundance: .; v_gene: TRBV18; j_gene: TRBJ1-5; d_gene: .
CDR3nt: TGTGCTAGTGGTTTGTCGGGGGGTGGCTACACCTTC; CDR3aa: CASGLSGGGYTF; abundance: once; v_gene: TRBV12-5; j_gene: TRBJ1-2; d_gene: .
CDR3nt: TGCAGTGCCACATACAGAGGGGGCTACACCTTC; CDR3aa: CSATYRGGYTF; abundance: .; v_gene: TRBV20-1; j_gene: TRBJ1-2; d_gene: .
CDR3nt: TGCGCCAGCAGCCAAGAGGCCCTGGGACTGGCGCTCAATGAGCAGTTCTTC; CDR3aa: CASSQEALGLALNEQFF; abundance: .; v_gene: TRBV4-1; j_gene: TRBJ2-1; d_gene: .
CDR3nt: TGTGCCAGCTCACCTCAGGGGTCCGAGCAGTACTTC; CDR3aa: CASSPQGSEQYF; abundance: .; v_gene: TRBV18; j_gene: TRBJ2-7; d_gene: .
CDR3nt: TGTGCCAGCGGTACAGGGGCCGATGAGCAGTTCTTC; CDR3aa: CASGTGADEQFF; abundance: once; v_gene: TRBV5-6; j_gene: TRBJ2-1; d_gene: TRBD1
CDR3nt: TGCAGTGCTAGCAGGGGGAGCGAGCAGTACTTC; CDR3aa: CSASRGSEQYF; abundance: .; v_gene: TRBV20-1; j_gene: TRBJ2-7; d_gene: TRBD1
CDR3nt: TGCAGCGTCTGGGACCGGGCCCCAACTGAAGCTTTCTTT; CDR3aa: CSVWDRAPTEAFF; abundance: .; v_gene: TRBV29-1; j_gene: TRBJ1-1; d_gene: .